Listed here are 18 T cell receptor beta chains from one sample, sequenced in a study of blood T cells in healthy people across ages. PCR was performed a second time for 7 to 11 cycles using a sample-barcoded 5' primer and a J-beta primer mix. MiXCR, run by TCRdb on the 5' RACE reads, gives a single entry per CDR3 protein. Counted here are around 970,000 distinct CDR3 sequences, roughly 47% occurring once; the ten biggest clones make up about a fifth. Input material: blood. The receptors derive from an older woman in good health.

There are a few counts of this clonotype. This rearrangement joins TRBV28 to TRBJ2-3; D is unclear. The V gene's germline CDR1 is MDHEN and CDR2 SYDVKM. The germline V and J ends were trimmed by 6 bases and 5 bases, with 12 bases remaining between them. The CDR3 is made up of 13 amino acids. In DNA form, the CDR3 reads TGTGCCAGCAGCCCCTCTAGTTTAGATACGCAGTATTTT. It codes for CASSPSSLDTQYF.

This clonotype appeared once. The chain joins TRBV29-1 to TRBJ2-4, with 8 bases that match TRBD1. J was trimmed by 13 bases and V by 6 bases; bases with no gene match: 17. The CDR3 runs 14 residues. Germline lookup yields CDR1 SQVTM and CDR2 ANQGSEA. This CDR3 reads CSVWGTGPYNEQYF. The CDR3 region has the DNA TGCAGCGTGTGGGGGACAGGACCTTACAATGAGCAGTACTTC.

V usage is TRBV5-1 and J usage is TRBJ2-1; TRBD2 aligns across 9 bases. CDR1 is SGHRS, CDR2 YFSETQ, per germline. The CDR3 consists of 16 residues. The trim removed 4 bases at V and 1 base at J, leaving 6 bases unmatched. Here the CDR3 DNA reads TGCGCCAGCAGCCCAGTTAGCGGGAGTTCCTACAATGAGCAGTTCTTC. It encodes CASSPVSGSSYNEQFF. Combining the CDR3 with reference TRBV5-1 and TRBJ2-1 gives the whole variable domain KAGVTQTPRYLIKTRGQQVTLSCSPISGHRSVSWYQQTPGQGLQFLFEYFSETQRNKGNFPGRFSGRQFSNSRSEMNVSTLELGDSALYLCASSPVSGSSYNEQFFGPGTRLTVL.

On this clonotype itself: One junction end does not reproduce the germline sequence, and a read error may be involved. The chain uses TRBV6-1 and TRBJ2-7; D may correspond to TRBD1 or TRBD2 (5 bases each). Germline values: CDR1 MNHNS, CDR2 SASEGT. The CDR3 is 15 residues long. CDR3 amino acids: CASSKAKGTNYEQYF. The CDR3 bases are TGTGCCAGCAGTAAAGCGAAGGGGACGAACTACGAGCAGTACTTC.

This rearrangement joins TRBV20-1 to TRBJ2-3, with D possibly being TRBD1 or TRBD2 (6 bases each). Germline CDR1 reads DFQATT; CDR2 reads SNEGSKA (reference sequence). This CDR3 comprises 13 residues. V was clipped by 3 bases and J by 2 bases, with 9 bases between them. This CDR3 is CSASGGHTDTQYF. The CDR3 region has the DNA TGCAGTGCTAGTGGGGGGCACACAGATACGCAGTATTTT.

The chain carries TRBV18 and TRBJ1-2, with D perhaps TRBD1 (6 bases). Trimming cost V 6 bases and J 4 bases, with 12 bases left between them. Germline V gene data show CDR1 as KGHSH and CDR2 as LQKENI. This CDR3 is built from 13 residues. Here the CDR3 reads CASSHGTLYGYTF. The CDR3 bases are TGTGCCAGCTCTCACGGGACACTCTATGGCTACACCTTC. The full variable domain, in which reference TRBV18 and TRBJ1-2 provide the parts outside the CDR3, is NAGVMQNPRHLVRRRGQEARLRCSPMKGHSHVYWYRQLPEEGLKFMVYLQKENIIDESGMPKERFSAEFPKEGPSILRIQQVVRGDSAAYFCASSHGTLYGYTFGSGTRLTVV.

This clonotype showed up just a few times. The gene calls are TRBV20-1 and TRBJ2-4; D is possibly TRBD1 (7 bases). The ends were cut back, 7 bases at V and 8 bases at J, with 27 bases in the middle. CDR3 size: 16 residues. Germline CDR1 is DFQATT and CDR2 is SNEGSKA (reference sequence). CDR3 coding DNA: TGCAGTGTCCCAAACCAGGTGCTAGCCAGGGGGGACATTCAGTACTTC. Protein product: CSVPNQVLARGDIQYF.

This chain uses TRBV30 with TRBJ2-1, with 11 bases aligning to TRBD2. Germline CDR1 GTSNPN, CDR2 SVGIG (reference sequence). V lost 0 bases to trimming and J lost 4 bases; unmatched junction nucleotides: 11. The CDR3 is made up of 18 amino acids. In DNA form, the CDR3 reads TGTGCCTGGAGTGTACTTGGGGCTAGCGGGAGGTCTTACAATGAGCAGTTCTTC. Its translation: CAWSVLGASGRSYNEQFF.

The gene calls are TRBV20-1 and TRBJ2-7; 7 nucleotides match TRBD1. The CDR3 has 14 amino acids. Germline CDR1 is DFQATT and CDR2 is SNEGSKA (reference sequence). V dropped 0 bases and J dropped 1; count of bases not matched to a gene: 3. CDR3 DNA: TGCAGTGCTAGAGAACCGGGACAGTCCTACGAGCAGTACTTC. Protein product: CSAREPGQSYEQYF.

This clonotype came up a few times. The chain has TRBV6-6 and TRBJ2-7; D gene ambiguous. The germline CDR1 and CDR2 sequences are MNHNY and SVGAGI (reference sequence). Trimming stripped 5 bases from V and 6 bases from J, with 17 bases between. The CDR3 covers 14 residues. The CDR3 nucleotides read TGTGCCAGCAGTGCCAGCAGCTTACCCGGCGAGCAGTACTTC. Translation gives CASSASSLPGEQYF.

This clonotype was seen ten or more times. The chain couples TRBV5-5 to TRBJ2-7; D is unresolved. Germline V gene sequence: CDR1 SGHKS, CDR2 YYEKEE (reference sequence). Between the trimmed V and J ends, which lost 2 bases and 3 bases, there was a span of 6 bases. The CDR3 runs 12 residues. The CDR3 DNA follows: TGTGCCAGCAGCTTTAACAGCTACGAGCAGTACTTC. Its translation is CASSFNSYEQYF.

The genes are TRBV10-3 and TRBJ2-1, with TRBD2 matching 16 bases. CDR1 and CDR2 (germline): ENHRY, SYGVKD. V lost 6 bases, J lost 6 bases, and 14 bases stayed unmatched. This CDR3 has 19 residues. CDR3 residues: CAIRPTGLAGGGLVNEQFF. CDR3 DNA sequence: TGTGCCATCAGGCCAACGGGACTAGCGGGAGGGGGGCTTGTCAATGAGCAGTTCTTC.

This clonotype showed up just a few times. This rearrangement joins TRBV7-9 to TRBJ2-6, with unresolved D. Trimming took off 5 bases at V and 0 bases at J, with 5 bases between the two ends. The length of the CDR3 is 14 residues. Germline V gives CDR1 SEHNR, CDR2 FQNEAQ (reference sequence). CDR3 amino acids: CASSIHSGANVLTF. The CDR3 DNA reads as TGTGCCAGCAGCATTCACTCTGGGGCCAACGTCCTGACTTTC.

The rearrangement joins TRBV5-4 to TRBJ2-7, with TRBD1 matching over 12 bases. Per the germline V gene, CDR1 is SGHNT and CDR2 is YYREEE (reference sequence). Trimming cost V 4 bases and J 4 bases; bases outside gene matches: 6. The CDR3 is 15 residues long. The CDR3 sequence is CASSRGQGAFYEQYF. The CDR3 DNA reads TGTGCCAGCAGCCGGGGACAGGGGGCTTTTTACGAGCAGTACTTC.

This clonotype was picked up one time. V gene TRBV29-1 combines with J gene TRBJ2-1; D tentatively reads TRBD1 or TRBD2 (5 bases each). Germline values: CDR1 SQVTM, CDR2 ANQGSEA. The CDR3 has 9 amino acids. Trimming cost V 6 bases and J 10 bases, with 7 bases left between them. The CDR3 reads CSVGEEQFF. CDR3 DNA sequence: TGCAGCGTAGGGGAGGAGCAGTTCTTC.

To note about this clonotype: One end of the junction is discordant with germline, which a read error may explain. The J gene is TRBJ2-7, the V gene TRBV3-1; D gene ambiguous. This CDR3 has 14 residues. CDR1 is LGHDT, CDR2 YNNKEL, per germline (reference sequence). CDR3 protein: CASSQDWDPDEQYF. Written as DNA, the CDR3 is TGTGCCAGCAGCCAAGATTGGGATCCGGACGAGCAGTATTTC.

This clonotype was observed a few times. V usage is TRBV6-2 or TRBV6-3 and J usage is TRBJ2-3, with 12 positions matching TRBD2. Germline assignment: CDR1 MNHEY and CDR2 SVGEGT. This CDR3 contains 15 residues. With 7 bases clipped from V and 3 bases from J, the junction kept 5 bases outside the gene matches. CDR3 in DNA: TGTGCCAGCAAGCCGACTAGCGGGAGAACAGATACGCAGTATTTT. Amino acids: CASKPTSGRTDTQYF.

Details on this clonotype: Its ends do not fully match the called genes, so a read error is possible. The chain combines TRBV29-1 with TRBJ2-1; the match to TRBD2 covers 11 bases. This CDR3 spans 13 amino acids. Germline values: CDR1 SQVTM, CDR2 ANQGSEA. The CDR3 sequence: CSVGTSGYTEQFF. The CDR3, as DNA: TGCAGCGTAGGGACTAGCGGCTACACTGAGCAGTTCTTC.